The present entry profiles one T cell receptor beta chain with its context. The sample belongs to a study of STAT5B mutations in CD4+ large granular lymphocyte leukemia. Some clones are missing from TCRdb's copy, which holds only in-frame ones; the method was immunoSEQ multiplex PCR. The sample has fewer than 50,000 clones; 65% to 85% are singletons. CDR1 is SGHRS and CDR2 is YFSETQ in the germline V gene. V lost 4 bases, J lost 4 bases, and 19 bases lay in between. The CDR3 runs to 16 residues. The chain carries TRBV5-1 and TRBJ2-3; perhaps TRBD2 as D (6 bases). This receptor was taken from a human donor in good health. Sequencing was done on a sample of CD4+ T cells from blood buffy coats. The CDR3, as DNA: TGCGCCAGCAGCGATAGACTAGGGTCGATCGCAGATACGCAGTATTTT. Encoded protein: CASSDRLGSIADTQYF. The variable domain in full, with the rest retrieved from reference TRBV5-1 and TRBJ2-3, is KAGVTQTPRYLIKTRGQQVTLSCSPISGHRSVSWYQQTPGQGLQFLFEYFSETQRNKGNFPGRFSGRQFSNSRSEMNVSTLELGDSALYLCASSDRLGSIADTQYFGPGTRLTVL.